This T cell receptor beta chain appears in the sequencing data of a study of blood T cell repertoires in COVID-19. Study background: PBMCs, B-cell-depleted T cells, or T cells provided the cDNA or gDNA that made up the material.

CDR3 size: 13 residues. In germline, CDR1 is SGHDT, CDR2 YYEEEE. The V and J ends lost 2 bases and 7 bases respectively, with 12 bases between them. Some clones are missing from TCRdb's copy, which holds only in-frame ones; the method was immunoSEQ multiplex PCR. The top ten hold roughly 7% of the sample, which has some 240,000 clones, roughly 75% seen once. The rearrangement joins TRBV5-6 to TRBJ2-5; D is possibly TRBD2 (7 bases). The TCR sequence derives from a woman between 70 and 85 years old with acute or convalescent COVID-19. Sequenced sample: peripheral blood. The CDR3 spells CASSFRGRGTQYF. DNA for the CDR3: TGTGCCAGCAGCTTTAGGGGGAGGGGGACCCAGTACTTC.